The 21 T cell receptor beta chains reported below all come from one sample, sequenced in a study of T cell responses to AZD1222 COVID-19 vaccine (dated by TCRdb to 2020 to 2022). Receptor amplification or capture employed the immunoSEQ multiplex PCR assay. The immuneACCESS repertoire file appears here via TCRdb, limited to in-frame rearrangements. These files lack a portion of the clones; in checked studies, under half of the deficit traces to unresolved V genes, and the cause of the others is not known. The sample table contains approximately 160,000 clones; only one count was recorded for 90% of them. The ten largest clones take up 1.5% of the sample. The time point tag for this specimen amounts to: baseline before first vaccination. The source material was peripheral blood, sampled on day 0 of AZD1222 vaccination. Source of these receptors: an adult in good health.

This chain uses TRBV28 with TRBJ2-4, with D perhaps TRBD1 (6 bases). The CDR3 consists of 13 residues. The V end lost 6 bases, the J end lost 8 bases, and 14 bases lay between the germline ends. Germline V CDR1 and CDR2: MDHEN, SYDVKM. CDR3 sequence reads: CASRQGGSDIQYF. In DNA, the CDR3 is TGTGCCAGCAGACAAGGGGGTTCAGACATTCAGTACTTC. The whole variable domain, remainder taken from reference TRBV28 and TRBJ2-4, is DVKVTQSSRYLVKRTGEKVFLECVQDMDHENMFWYRQDPGLGLRLIYFSYDVKMKEKGDIPEGYSVSREKKERFSLILESASTNQTSMYLCASRQGGSDIQYFGAGTRLSVL.

This clone was counted a few times. CDR3 DNA sequence: TGTGCCAGCAGTCCAACGCACTCTAGGGGATATAATGGCTACACCTTC. Encoded protein: CASSPTHSRGYNGYTF. The rearrangement links TRBV27 to TRBJ1-2; TRBD1 might be the D (5 bases). The CDR3 spans 16 residues. Germline V gives CDR1 MNHEY, CDR2 SMNVEV (reference sequence). V lost 5 bases and J 6 bases, leaving 22 bases between the germline ends.

The gene calls are TRBV19 and TRBJ1-1, with D uncertain. The CDR3 loop spans 15 amino acids. V was clipped by 3 bases and J by 2 bases, with 13 bases between them. Germline lookup yields CDR1 LNHDA and CDR2 SQIVND (reference sequence). CDR3 protein: CASSISSTGNTEAFF. DNA for the CDR3: TGTGCCAGTAGTATTTCGTCGACGGGAAACACTGAAGCTTTCTTT.

Only one count was recorded for this clone. The chain combines TRBV24-1 with TRBJ2-1; 8 bases match TRBD1. Germline V gene sequence: CDR1 KGHDR, CDR2 SFDVKD. The length of the CDR3 is 15 residues. V lost 1 base and J lost 9; bases outside the gene matches: 7. The CDR3 DNA is TGTGCCACCAGTGATTTAAGGCAGGGGGCTGTTGAGCAGTTCTTC. This translates into CATSDLRQGAVEQFF.

The gene calls are TRBV18 and TRBJ1-1, with TRBD1 matching 7 bases. V lost 6 bases, J lost 5 bases, and 9 bases stayed unmatched. The CDR3 is made up of 14 amino acids. Germline V CDR1 and CDR2: KGHSH, LQKENI. The CDR3 coding sequence is TGTGCCAGCTCTATAGGGGGCCACGGGACTGAAGCTTTCTTT. Its protein is CASSIGGHGTEAFF. Using reference TRBV18 and TRBJ1-1 for the parts outside the CDR3, the full variable domain is NAGVMQNPRHLVRRRGQEARLRCSPMKGHSHVYWYRQLPEEGLKFMVYLQKENIIDESGMPKERFSAEFPKEGPSILRIQQVVRGDSAAYFCASSIGGHGTEAFFGQGTRLTVV.

This chain links TRBV28 with TRBJ1-5; 8 positions agree with TRBD1. The CDR3 totals 11 residues. Trimming removed 3 bases from V and 11 bases from J; junction bases left unmatched: 0. Germline V gene lookup returns CDR1 MDHEN and CDR2 SYDVKM. The CDR3 DNA sequence: TGTGCCAGCAGTTTGGGACAGGCCCAGCATTTT. Translating gives CASSLGQAQHF.

This clone was found once. The CDR3 DNA sequence: TGTGCCAGCTCACCTTCCGGGACAAGAAATGAATACGAGCAGTACTTC. Its translation: CASSPSGTRNEYEQYF. The gene calls are TRBV18 and TRBJ2-7; a possible D gene is TRBD1 (6 bases). The CDR3 is made up of 16 amino acids. Germline CDR1 is KGHSH and CDR2 is LQKENI. V lost 3 bases and J 4 bases, leaving 19 bases between the germline ends.

This chain connects TRBV5-1 to TRBJ2-7; either TRBD1 or TRBD2 may supply D (6 bases each). Per the germline V gene, CDR1 is SGHRS and CDR2 is YFSETQ. The CDR3 has 15 amino acids. V lost 2 bases and J lost 5, with 17 bases in between. Written as DNA, the CDR3 is TGCGCCAGCAGCTTATGGGGGGCCCCGGATAACGAGCAGTACTTC. Encoded protein: CASSLWGAPDNEQYF. Together with reference TRBV5-1 and TRBJ2-7, the CDR3 gives the full variable domain: KAGVTQTPRYLIKTRGQQVTLSCSPISGHRSVSWYQQTPGQGLQFLFEYFSETQRNKGNFPGRFSGRQFSNSRSEMNVSTLELGDSALYLCASSLWGAPDNEQYFGPGTRLTVT.

The chain has TRBV12-3 or TRBV12-4 and TRBJ1-5; D ambiguous. The CDR3 loop spans 12 amino acids. Trimming cost V 5 bases and J 0 bases, with 2 bases left between them. The CDR3 sequence is CASSRSNQPQHF. The CDR3 nucleotides are TGTGCCAGCAGTCGTAGCAATCAGCCCCAGCATTTT.

The chain is built from TRBV27 and TRBJ2-7, with TRBD1 as a possible D gene (6 bases). The V gene's germline CDR1 is MNHEY and CDR2 SMNVEV (reference sequence). This CDR3 is built from 14 residues. Trimming took 4 bases from V and 4 from J, leaving 14 bases between them. CDR3 region: CASSWGSQGYEQYF. CDR3 bases: TGTGCCAGCAGTTGGGGGTCCCAGGGGTACGAGCAGTACTTC.

Written as DNA, the CDR3 is TGTGCCAGCAGCGTAGAATTGAGCCATTCCTACAATGAGCAGTTCTTC. Protein product: CASSVELSHSYNEQFF. The V gene is TRBV9, the J gene TRBJ2-1; D is undetermined. This CDR3 region has 16 residues. Germline-derived CDR1 and CDR2 are SGDLS and YYNGEE. Trimming took off 0 bases at V and 1 base at J, with 11 bases between the two ends.

V is TRBV11-3 and J is TRBJ2-2; D is unclear. Germline loops: CDR1 SGHNT, CDR2 YENEEA. There are 13 residues in the CDR3. V lost 2 bases and J 6 bases, leaving 7 bases between the germline ends. CDR3 sequence (DNA): TGTGCCAGCAGCTTAAGTCGCTCCGGGGAGCTGTTTTTT. It yields the protein CASSLSRSGELFF.

The rearrangement joins TRBV7-6 to TRBJ1-4, with a possible D match to TRBD1 (6 bases). Germline V lookup: CDR1 SGHVS, CDR2 FNYEAQ. V shed 2 bases and J shed 2 bases, with 12 bases lying between them. The CDR3 length is 16 residues. CDR3 bases: TGTGCCAGCAGCTTAAGCGGGGGGCTCACTAATGAAAAACTGTTTTTT. It encodes CASSLSGGLTNEKLFF.

In this sample, this clone turned up once. The genes are TRBV6-5 and TRBJ1-1, with no clear D. Trimming pared 7 bases from V and 5 bases from J, leaving 20 bases between. Looked up from germline, CDR1 is MNHEY and CDR2 is SVGAGI. The length of the CDR3 is 15 residues. CDR3 sequence: CASTETYGPGTEAFF. In DNA, the CDR3 is TGTGCCAGCACCGAAACTTATGGGCCAGGAACTGAAGCTTTCTTT.

The chain has TRBV6-5 and TRBJ1-2; D unresolved. The CDR3 has 15 residues. Germline V gives CDR1 MNHEY, CDR2 SVGAGI. Trimming pared 0 bases from V and 4 bases from J, leaving 12 bases between. CDR3 amino acids: CASSYSGGRPYGYTF. Written as DNA, the CDR3 is TGTGCCAGCAGTTACTCGGGCGGCAGGCCCTATGGCTACACCTTC.

J is TRBJ2-3 and V is TRBV7-3; D tentatively reads TRBD1 or TRBD2 (6 bases each). The CDR3 contains 19 residues. V lost 5 bases, J lost 2 bases, and 26 bases lay in between. The germline V gene has CDR1 SGHTA and CDR2 FQGTGA. This CDR3 reads CASSESRGGPGWATDTQYF. The CDR3 DNA reads TGTGCCAGCAGCGAGAGTCGAGGGGGGCCAGGTTGGGCCACAGATACGCAGTATTTT.

The chain links TRBV4-2 to TRBJ2-2, with 8 positions matching TRBD1. V lost 1 base to trimming and J lost 7 bases; unmatched junction nucleotides: 8. The CDR3 runs 16 residues. Germline-derived CDR1 and CDR2 are LGHNA and YNFKEQ. CDR3 protein: CASSQGTGKGIGELFF. The DNA for the CDR3 is TGTGCCAGCAGCCAAGGGACAGGGAAAGGGATCGGGGAGCTGTTTTTT.

The chain joins TRBV5-4 to TRBJ2-1; the D gene could be TRBD1 or TRBD2 (6 bases each). V was pared by 0 bases and J by 15 bases, with 16 bases between. The CDR3 is 13 residues long. Germline V gene lookup returns CDR1 SGHNT and CDR2 YYREEE (reference sequence). The chain's CDR3 is CASSLEGGSLMFF. In DNA, the CDR3 is TGTGCCAGCAGCTTGGAGGGGGGCTCTTTAATGTTCTTC.

This clone showed up many times. The chain is built from TRBV4-2 and TRBJ1-4; 7 bases fit TRBD1. The CDR3 is made up of 15 amino acids. Germline values: CDR1 LGHNA, CDR2 YNFKEQ. Unmatched junction bases numbered 6, after V lost 0 bases and J lost 8 bases. This CDR3 reads CASSQDQGEGEKLFF. The CDR3 DNA sequence: TGTGCCAGCAGCCAAGATCAGGGGGAGGGGGAAAAACTGTTTTTT.

The J gene is TRBJ1-2, the V gene TRBV4-2; D unresolved. The CDR3 extends over 13 amino acids. CDR1 is LGHNA, CDR2 YNFKEQ, per germline. Trimming left V 5 bases short and J 5 bases short, with 12 bases between. DNA of the CDR3: TGTGCCAGCAGCTCCCCTGGTACTTATGGCTACACCTTC. Translated, it gives CASSSPGTYGYTF.

This chain joins TRBV6-5 and TRBJ1-4; 9 bases agree with TRBD1. CDR3 length: 14 amino acids. Germline V CDR1 and CDR2: MNHEY, SVGAGI. The ends lost 2 bases at V and 5 bases at J; junction bases unmatched: 0. CDR3 amino acids: CASSYGTGNEKLFF. The DNA for the CDR3 is TGTGCCAGCAGTTACGGGACAGGGAATGAAAAACTGTTTTTT.